The 10 T cell receptor beta chains below all came from one sample that was sequenced in a study of OX40 agonist ivuxolimab in advanced cancers. TCRdb keeps only in-frame clones here, not all; method: immunoSEQ multiplex PCR. The data hold 40,000 or so clones, with 92% observed a single time. Sequences were derived from CD4+ or CD8+ T cells sorted from blood, sampled in a trial of the OX40 agonist ivuxolimab. Receptors were obtained from an adult with an advanced solid tumor such as melanoma, head and neck, liver or kidney cancer.

This clone appeared once. V and J are TRBV4-1 and TRBJ2-7, with no clear D. The germline V and J ends were trimmed by 0 bases and 6 bases, with 12 bases remaining between them. The CDR3 is 14 residues long. Germline CDR1 is MGHRA and CDR2 is YSYEKL. CDR3 protein: CASSQEKSLAEQYF. The CDR3 DNA follows: TGCGCCAGCAGCCAAGAAAAGTCCCTGGCCGAGCAGTACTTC.

This rearrangement joins TRBV5-1 to TRBJ2-7, with 8 bases aligning to TRBD1. Germline V gene lookup returns CDR1 SGHRS and CDR2 YFSETQ. The CDR3 is made up of 14 amino acids. The trim removed 2 bases at V and 2 bases at J, leaving 3 bases unmatched. Here the CDR3 reads CASSFETGAYEQYF. DNA for the CDR3: TGCGCCAGCAGCTTTGAGACAGGGGCCTACGAGCAGTACTTC.

The V gene is TRBV19, the J gene TRBJ1-1; 9 bases align to TRBD1. CDR1 is LNHDA and CDR2 is SQIVND in the germline V gene (reference sequence). The CDR3 is 13 amino acids. Unmatched junction bases numbered 1, after V lost 4 bases and J lost 4 bases. The CDR3 coding sequence is TGTGCCAGTAGTACGACAGGGGGCACTGAAGCTTTCTTT. Translation gives CASSTTGGTEAFF.

This clone occurred once. This rearrangement joins TRBV19 to TRBJ2-5; the match to TRBD1 covers 7 bases. The CDR3 has 14 residues. CDR1 LNHDA and CDR2 SQIVND come from the germline V gene (reference sequence). The V and J ends lost 3 bases and 4 bases, in that order; junction bases with no gene match: 5. The CDR3 DNA follows: TGTGCCAGTAGTATTGGGACAGTGCGAGAGACCCAGTACTTC. Translation: CASSIGTVRETQYF.

This chain links TRBV6-6 with TRBJ1-1; D perhaps matches TRBD1 (6 bases). This CDR3 region has 15 residues. Germline V gene lookup returns CDR1 MNHNY and CDR2 SVGAGI (reference sequence). Deletions cut 7 bases from V and 0 bases from J, with 15 bases between. The CDR3 protein is CASTNKQGMNTEAFF. CDR3 sequence (DNA): TGTGCCAGCACTAACAAGCAGGGGATGAACACTGAAGCTTTCTTT.

This clone was observed a single time. The chain employs TRBV9 and TRBJ2-7; D uncertain. Germline CDR1 SGDLS, CDR2 YYNGEE. Between the trimmed V and J ends, which lost 3 bases and 1 base, there was a span of 11 bases. This CDR3 has 14 residues. The CDR3 DNA follows: TGTGCCAGCAGCGGCCAGACACCTTCCTACGAGCAGTACTTC. This gives the protein CASSGQTPSYEQYF.

The V and J genes are TRBV27 and TRBJ2-5; 7 bases map to TRBD2. After removal of 5 bases from V and 0 bases from J, the junction contained 6 bases not matched to a gene. This CDR3 region has 15 residues. Germline V gives CDR1 MNHEY, CDR2 SMNVEV (reference sequence). In nucleotides, the CDR3 is TGTGCCAGCAGTCTTCTAGCGGAGGACCAAGAGACCCAGTACTTC. Its translation: CASSLLAEDQETQYF.

This chain joins TRBV10-3 and TRBJ1-2; the D gene is possibly TRBD1 (5 bases). Per germline, CDR1 ENHRY and CDR2 SYGVKD. V shed 0 bases and J shed 3 bases, with 8 bases lying between them. The CDR3 is 14 residues long. CDR3 DNA sequence: TGTGCCATCAGTGAGTCGATGGGGGACTATGGCTACACCTTC. The encoded protein is CAISESMGDYGYTF.

The chain joins TRBV5-6 to TRBJ2-5, with TRBD1 as a possible D gene (6 bases). Trimming left V 4 bases short and J 0 bases short, with 13 bases between. The CDR3 length is 15 residues. The germline V gene has CDR1 SGHDT and CDR2 YYEEEE. The DNA for the CDR3 is TGTGCCAGCAGCCCTTGGACAGAGAACCAAGAGACCCAGTACTTC. Its translation: CASSPWTENQETQYF.

The CDR3 spells CASSLKEAGGAEAFF. The DNA for the CDR3 is TGTGCCAGCAGCCTAAAGGAAGCAGGGGGCGCTGAAGCTTTCTTT. This chain connects TRBV7-9 to TRBJ1-1, with 8 positions matching TRBD1. Germline assignment: CDR1 SEHNR and CDR2 FQNEAQ (reference sequence). The CDR3 totals 15 residues. The trim removed 5 bases at V and 6 bases at J, leaving 11 bases unmatched.